These T cell receptor beta chains were read from a single sample in a study of blood T cell repertoires in COVID-19. Here immunoSEQ multiplex PCR was the method, and the copy in TCRdb shows in-frame clones only, minus some. Found here are around 200,000 clones, around three quarters of them singletons; the top ten hold less than 7%. The sample comprised peripheral blood. The receptor set was obtained from a woman between 65 and 79 years old with acute or convalescent COVID-19. The CDR3 runs from the conserved cysteine through the conserved F or W. The D gene is left open where the match is weak. Clone size, where shown, is once, few, many, or a class for clones that have expanded.

clone size | D gene | J gene | V gene | CDR3 protein | CDR3 DNA
. | TRBD1 | TRBJ2-7 | TRBV5-1 | CASSLGTGSTEQYF | TGCGCCAGCAGCTTGGGGACAGGGTCCACAGAGCAGTACTTC
. | TRBD1 | TRBJ2-2 | TRBV18 | CASSQGQTTGELFF | TGTGCCAGCTCACAGGGACAGACCACCGGGGAGCTGTTTTTT
few | TRBD2 | TRBJ2-7 | TRBV15 | CATSSLLAGGLNEQYF | TGTGCCACCAGCAGCCTACTAGCGGGAGGGCTCAACGAGCAGTACTTC
. | . | TRBJ2-5 | TRBV28 | CASSVRETQYF | TGTGCCAGCAGTGTCCGGGAGACCCAGTACTTC
. | . | TRBJ1-3 | TRBV7-3 | CASSLVCHPTVGNTIYF | TGTGCCAGCAGCTTAGTGTGCCACCCGACAGTTGGAAACACCATATATTTT
. | . | TRBJ2-5 | TRBV15 | CATSRDTSFVSQETQYF | TGTGCCACCAGCAGAGATACTAGCTTTGTATCTCAAGAGACCCAGTACTTC
. | TRBD1 | TRBJ2-5 | TRBV2 | CASSVDRGFGETQYF | TGTGCCAGCAGTGTGGACAGGGGATTTGGAGAGACCCAGTACTTC
. | . | TRBJ2-5 | TRBV24-1 | CATNSVGGETQYF | TGTGCCACCAACTCGGTTGGGGGGGAGACCCAGTACTTC
. | TRBD2 | TRBJ2-1 | TRBV5-1 | CASSLTSGSGNEQFF | TGCGCCAGCAGCCTTACTAGCGGGAGCGGCAATGAGCAGTTCTTC
. | . | TRBJ1-1 | TRBV5-1 | CASSLGSGGGTEAFF | TGCGCCAGCAGCTTGGGTAGTGGGGGAGGCACTGAAGCTTTCTTT
. | TRBD1 | TRBJ2-2 | TRBV3-1/TRBV3-2 | CASTEGARGGELFF | TGTGCCAGCACTGAGGGGGCCCGGGGCGGGGAGCTGTTTTTT
. | . | TRBJ1-6 | TRBV2 | CASTQGINSPLHF | TGTGCCAGCACTCAGGGGATCAATTCACCCCTCCACTTT
. | . | TRBJ2-7 | TRBV7-2 | CASSPSWSDYEQYF | TGTGCCAGCAGCCCGAGCTGGAGTGATTACGAGCAGTACTTC
. | . | TRBJ1-4 | TRBV30 | CAWSEAREKLFF | TGTGCCTGGAGCGAGGCTAGGGAAAAACTGTTTTTT
few | . | TRBJ1-3 | TRBV6-1 | CASSEWRGSGNTIYF | TGTGCCAGCAGTGAATGGCGCGGCTCTGGAAACACCATATATTTT
. | . | TRBJ1-4 | TRBV2 | CASSEAGRGGEKLFF | TGTGCCAGCAGTGAAGCGGGTAGGGGAGGAGAAAAACTGTTTTTT
few | . | TRBJ1-1 | TRBV7-2 | CASSLGQMNTEAFF | TGTGCCAGCAGCTTGGGGCAGATGAACACTGAAGCTTTCTTT
. | TRBD1 | TRBJ1-1 | TRBV10-3 | CAISENTGGRNTEAFF | TGTGCCATCAGTGAAAATACAGGGGGAAGGAACACTGAAGCTTTCTTT
. | TRBD2 | TRBJ2-3 | TRBV10-3 | CAISASGTSTDTQYF | TGTGCCATCAGTGCTAGCGGTACTAGCACAGATACGCAGTATTTT
. | TRBD1 | TRBJ1-3 | TRBV30 | CACDWTGSGNTIYF | TGTGCCTGCGATTGGACAGGCTCTGGAAACACCATATATTTT
. | . | TRBJ1-6 | TRBV30 | CAWSQTGWNSPLHF | TGTGCCTGGAGCCAGACAGGTTGGAATTCACCCCTCCACTTT
. | TRBD1 | TRBJ1-1 | TRBV6-5 | CASRVDRGNTEAFF | TGTGCCAGCAGGGTAGACAGGGGGAACACTGAAGCTTTCTTT
. | . | TRBJ2-7 | TRBV5-4 | CASSDGQSDEQYF | TGTGCCAGCAGCGACGGACAGAGCGACGAGCAGTACTTC
once | TRBD2 | TRBJ2-5 | TRBV3-1/TRBV3-2 | CASRLAGDRETQYF | TGTGCCAGCAGATTAGCGGGAGACAGGGAGACCCAGTACTTC
. | TRBD2 | TRBJ2-2 | TRBV19 | CASSIDAGTSGSGELFF | TGTGCCAGTAGTATAGATGCCGGGACTAGCGGATCCGGGGAGCTGTTTTTT
few | . | TRBJ1-1 | TRBV6-6 | CASKLRTDTEAFF | TGTGCCAGCAAGCTACGGACAGACACTGAAGCTTTCTTT
. | . | TRBJ2-1 | TRBV27 | CASSHPEHNEQFF | TGTGCCAGCAGTCATCCAGAACACAATGAGCAGTTCTTC
. | TRBD2 | TRBJ2-7 | TRBV30 | CAWSPGGVYEQYF | TGTGCCTGGAGCCCGGGAGGGGTCTACGAGCAGTACTTC
. | . | TRBJ2-1 | TRBV28 | CASSLYYSRSYNEQFF | TGTGCCAGCAGTTTATACTACTCTCGCTCCTACAATGAGCAGTTCTTC
once | . | TRBJ2-7 | TRBV7-8 | CASSLRQGPYEQYF | TGTGCCAGCAGCTTACGTCAGGGCCCCTACGAGCAGTACTTC
. | TRBD1 | TRBJ1-4 | TRBV7-2 | CASTSGQGYSYEKLFF | TGTGCCAGCACCTCAGGACAGGGATACTCTTATGAAAAACTGTTTTTT
. | . | TRBJ1-1 | TRBV7-3 | CASSQQGNTEAFF | TGTGCCAGCAGCCAACAGGGGAACACTGAAGCTTTCTTT
. | TRBD2 | TRBJ2-7 | TRBV7-2 | CASRRTSGSSYEQYF | TGTGCCAGCAGAAGGACTAGCGGGAGCTCCTACGAGCAGTACTTC
. | . | TRBJ2-2 | TRBV19 | CASSPSGNTGELFF | TGTGCCAGTAGCCCGAGCGGGAACACCGGGGAGCTGTTTTTT
. | TRBD2 | TRBJ2-7 | TRBV6-1 | CASSEASGRYEQYF | TGTGCCAGCAGTGAAGCTAGCGGGAGGTACGAGCAGTACTTC
. | . | TRBJ1-6 | TRBV6-1 | CASSEFVGQGISPLHF | TGTGCCAGCAGTGAATTTGTAGGCCAGGGGATTTCACCCCTCCACTTT
. | TRBD1 | TRBJ1-1 | TRBV2 | CASRDSQNTEAFF | TGTGCCAGCCGGGACAGTCAGAACACTGAAGCTTTCTTT
. | TRBD1 | TRBJ2-7 | TRBV27 | CASSRTGFEQYF | TGTGCCAGCAGCCGGACAGGGTTCGAGCAGTACTTC
. | TRBD1 | TRBJ1-3 | TRBV30 | CAWSMGLTGYGNTIYF | TGTGCCTGGAGTATGGGCCTGACAGGGTATGGAAACACCATATATTTT
once | TRBD2 | TRBJ2-1 | TRBV19 | CASAGLADHEQFF | TGTGCCAGTGCGGGACTAGCGGACCATGAGCAGTTCTTC
. | TRBD1 | TRBJ1-2 | TRBV5-6 | CASSRPGTGADYGYTF | TGTGCCAGCAGCCGTCCGGGGACAGGGGCAGACTATGGCTACACCTTC
. | TRBD2 | TRBJ2-7 | TRBV5-4 | CASSLPGASGSQAQYF | TGTGCCAGCAGCTTGCCGGGGGCTAGCGGGAGTCAGGCGCAGTACTTC
. | TRBD1 | TRBJ1-4 | TRBV30 | CAWRGFGTGANEKLFF | TGTGCCTGGAGGGGTTTCGGGACAGGGGCTAATGAAAAACTGTTTTTT
. | TRBD1 | TRBJ2-3 | TRBV28 | CASSSVPGQGKGLGDTQYF | TGTGCCAGCAGTTCTGTCCCGGGACAGGGGAAGGGGTTAGGAGATACGCAGTATTTT
once | TRBD1 | TRBJ2-1 | TRBV5-1 | CASSSQGVRYNEQFF | TGCGCCAGCAGCTCCCAGGGGGTTCGCTACAATGAGCAGTTCTTC
. | . | TRBJ1-1 | TRBV18 | CASSPPGGAGRTEAFF | TGTGCCAGCTCACCACCAGGAGGTGCAGGGAGGACTGAAGCTTTCTTT
once | TRBD2 | TRBJ2-1 | TRBV30 | CAWSVAGGPNEQFF | TGTGCCTGGAGTGTAGCGGGAGGGCCGAATGAGCAGTTCTTC